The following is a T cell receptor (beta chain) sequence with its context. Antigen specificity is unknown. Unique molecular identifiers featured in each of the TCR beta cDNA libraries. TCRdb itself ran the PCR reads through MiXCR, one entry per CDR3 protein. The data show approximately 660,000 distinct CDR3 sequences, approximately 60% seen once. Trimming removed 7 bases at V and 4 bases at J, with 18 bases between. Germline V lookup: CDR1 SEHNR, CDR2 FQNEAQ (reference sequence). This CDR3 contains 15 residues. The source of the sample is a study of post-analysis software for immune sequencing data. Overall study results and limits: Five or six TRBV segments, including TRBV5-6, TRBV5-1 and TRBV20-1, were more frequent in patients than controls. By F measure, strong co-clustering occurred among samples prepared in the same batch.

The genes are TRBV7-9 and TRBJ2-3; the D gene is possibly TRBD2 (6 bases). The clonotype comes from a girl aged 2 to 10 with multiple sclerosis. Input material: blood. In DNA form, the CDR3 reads TGTGCCAGCACCCCGTTGTTGGGGGGTCCAGATACGCAGTATTTT. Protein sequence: CASTPLLGGPDTQYF.